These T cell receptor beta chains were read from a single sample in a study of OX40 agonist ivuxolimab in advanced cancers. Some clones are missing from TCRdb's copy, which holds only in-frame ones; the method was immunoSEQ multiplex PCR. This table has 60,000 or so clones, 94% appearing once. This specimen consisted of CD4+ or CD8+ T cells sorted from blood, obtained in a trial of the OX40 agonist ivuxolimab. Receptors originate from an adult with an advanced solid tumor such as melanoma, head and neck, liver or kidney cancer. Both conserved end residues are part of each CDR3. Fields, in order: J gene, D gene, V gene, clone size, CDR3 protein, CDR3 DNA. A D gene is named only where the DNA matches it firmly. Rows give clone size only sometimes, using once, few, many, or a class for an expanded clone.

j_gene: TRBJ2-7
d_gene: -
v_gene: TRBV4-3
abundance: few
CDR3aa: CASSQGAKGSLPEQYF
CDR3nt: TGCGCCAGCAGCCAAGGGGCCAAGGGATCACTACCTGAGCAGTACTTC

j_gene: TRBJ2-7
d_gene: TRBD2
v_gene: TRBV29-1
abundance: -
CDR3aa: CSAGGTSGSSYEQYF
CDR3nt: TGCAGCGCTGGGGGGACTAGCGGGAGCTCCTACGAGCAGTACTTC

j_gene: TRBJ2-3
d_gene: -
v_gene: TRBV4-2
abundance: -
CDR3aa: CASSQEGTQYF
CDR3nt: TGTGCCAGCAGCCAAGAAGGTACGCAGTATTTT

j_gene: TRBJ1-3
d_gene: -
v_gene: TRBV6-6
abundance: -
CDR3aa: CASGQKLGGNTIYF
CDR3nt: TGTGCCAGCGGGCAGAAGTTAGGTGGAAACACCATATATTTT

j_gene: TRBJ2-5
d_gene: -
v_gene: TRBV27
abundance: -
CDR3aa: CASTSIPSGGETQYF
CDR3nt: TGTGCCAGCACCAGTATCCCTAGTGGAGGGGAGACCCAGTACTTC

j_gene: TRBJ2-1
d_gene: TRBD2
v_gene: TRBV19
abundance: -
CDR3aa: CASSIVSGRAEQFF
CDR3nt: TGTGCCAGTAGTATAGTAAGCGGGAGGGCGGAGCAGTTCTTC

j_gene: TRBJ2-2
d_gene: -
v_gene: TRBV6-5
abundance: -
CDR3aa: CASKGRLKAGELFF
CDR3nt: TGTGCCAGCAAAGGAAGACTAAAAGCCGGGGAGCTGTTTTTT

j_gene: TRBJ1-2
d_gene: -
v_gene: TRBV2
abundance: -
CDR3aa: CASSVYGYTF
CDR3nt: TGTGCCAGCAGTGTTTATGGCTACACCTTC

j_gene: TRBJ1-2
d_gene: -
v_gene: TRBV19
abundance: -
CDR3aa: CASSIVRQVNYGYTF
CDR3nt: TGTGCCAGTAGTATAGTTCGTCAGGTTAACTATGGCTACACCTTC

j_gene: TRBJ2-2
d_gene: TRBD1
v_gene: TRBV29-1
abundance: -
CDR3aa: CSAQTGVGEKHANTGELFF
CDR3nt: TGCAGCGCACAAACAGGGGTTGGCGAAAAGCACGCGAACACCGGGGAGCTGTTTTTT

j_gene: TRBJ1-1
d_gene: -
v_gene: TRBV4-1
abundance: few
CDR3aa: CASSQVGTEAFF
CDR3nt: TGCGCCAGCAGCCAAGTCGGGACTGAAGCTTTCTTT

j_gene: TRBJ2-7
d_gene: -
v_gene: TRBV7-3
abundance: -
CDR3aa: CASSLNGHSYEQYF
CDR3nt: TGTGCCAGCAGCTTAAATGGTCACTCCTACGAGCAGTACTTC

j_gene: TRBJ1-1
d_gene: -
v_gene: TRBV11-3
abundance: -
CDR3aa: CASSSVRGSTEAFF
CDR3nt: TGTGCCAGCAGCTCGGTCAGGGGTTCTACTGAAGCTTTCTTT

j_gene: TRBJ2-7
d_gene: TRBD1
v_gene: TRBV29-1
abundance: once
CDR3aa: CSVERNDGQGAYEQYF
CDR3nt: TGCAGCGTCGAACGCAACGACGGACAGGGGGCCTACGAGCAGTACTTC

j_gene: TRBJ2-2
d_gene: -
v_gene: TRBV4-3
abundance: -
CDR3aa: CASSQDLGYTGELFF
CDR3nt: TGCGCCAGCAGCCAAGATCTAGGGTACACCGGGGAGCTGTTTTTT

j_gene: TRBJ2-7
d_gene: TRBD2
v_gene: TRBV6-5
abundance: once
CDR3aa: CASRQLAGAYEQYF
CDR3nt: TGTGCCAGCAGACAACTAGCGGGGGCCTACGAGCAGTACTTC

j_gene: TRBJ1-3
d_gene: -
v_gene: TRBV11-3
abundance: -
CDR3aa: CASSYLLTGENTIYF
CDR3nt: TGTGCCAGCAGCTATCTTCTCACCGGGGAAAACACCATATATTTT

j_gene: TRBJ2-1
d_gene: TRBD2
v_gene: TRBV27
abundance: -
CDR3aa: CASSFFVVGASGYNEQFF
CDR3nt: TGTGCCAGCAGTTTTTTTGTCGTCGGGGCTAGCGGTTACAATGAGCAGTTCTTC

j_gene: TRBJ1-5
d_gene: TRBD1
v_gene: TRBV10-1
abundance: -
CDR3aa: CASSGAGTGGRQPQHF
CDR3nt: TGCGCCAGCAGTGGCGCCGGGACAGGGGGTCGACAGCCCCAGCATTTT

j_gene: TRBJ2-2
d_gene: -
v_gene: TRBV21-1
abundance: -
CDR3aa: CASSRPDRARGTGELFF
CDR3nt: TGTGCCAGCAGCCGCCCGGACAGGGCGCGGGGCACCGGGGAGCTGTTTTTT

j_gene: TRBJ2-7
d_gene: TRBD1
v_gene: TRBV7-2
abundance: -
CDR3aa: CASSFVGQGARGSGNEQYF
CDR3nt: TGTGCCAGCAGCTTCGTCGGACAGGGGGCGCGTGGGAGTGGAAACGAGCAGTACTTC

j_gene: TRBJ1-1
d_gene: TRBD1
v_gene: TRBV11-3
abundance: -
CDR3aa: CASSLDRVRNTEAFF
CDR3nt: TGTGCCAGCAGCTTGGACAGGGTCCGCAACACTGAAGCTTTCTTT

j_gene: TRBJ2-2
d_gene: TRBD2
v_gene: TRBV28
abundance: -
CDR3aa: CASFSGIGELFF
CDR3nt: TGTGCCAGCTTTAGCGGGATCGGGGAGCTGTTTTTT

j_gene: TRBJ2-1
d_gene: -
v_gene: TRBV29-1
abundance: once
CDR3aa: CSVLIIAESSYNEQFF
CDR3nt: TGCAGCGTTTTGATAATAGCGGAGAGCTCCTACAATGAGCAGTTCTTC

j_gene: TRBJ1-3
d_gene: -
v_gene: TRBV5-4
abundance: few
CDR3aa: CASSLGRGPGNTIYF
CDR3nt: TGTGCCAGCAGCTTGGGCAGGGGACCTGGAAACACCATATATTTT

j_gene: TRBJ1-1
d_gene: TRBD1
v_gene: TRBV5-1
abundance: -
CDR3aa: CASSLEGQGANWNTEAFF
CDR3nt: TGCGCCAGCAGCTTGGAGGGACAGGGGGCGAATTGGAACACTGAAGCTTTCTTT

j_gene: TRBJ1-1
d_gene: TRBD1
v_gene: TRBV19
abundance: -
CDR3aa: CASSPNPGQDMNTEAFF
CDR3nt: TGTGCCAGTAGTCCGAATCCGGGACAGGATATGAACACTGAAGCTTTCTTT

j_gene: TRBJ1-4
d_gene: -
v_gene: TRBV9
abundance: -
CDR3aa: CASSLSGTTDEKLFF
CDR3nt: TGTGCCAGCAGCCTCTCGGGGACAACGGATGAAAAACTGTTTTTT

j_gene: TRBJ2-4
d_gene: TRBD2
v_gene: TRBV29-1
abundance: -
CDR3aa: CSVGSSGGKNIQYF
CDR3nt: TGCAGCGTTGGGTCTAGCGGGGGGAAAAACATTCAGTACTTC